A selection of T cell receptor beta chains follows, all from one sample in a study of cytomegalovirus exposure and HLA in healthy donors. Sequencing used immunoSEQ multiplex PCR; TCRdb keeps in-frame clones, though not all of them. The data show about 170,000 clones, with about four fifths seen just once and 1% held by the top ten. What was sequenced was PBMCs. These receptors were taken from a woman between 45 and 65 years old in good health and CMV-seropositive. Each CDR3 is given with its conserved first and last residue. Each record gives: CDR3 DNA, CDR3 protein, V gene, D gene, clone size, J gene. D genes are given only for firm matches. Rows may omit the clone size; those that give it use once, few, many or a size class.

TGTGCCAGCTCACCATTGGAACAGGGGGTCGCCGGGGAGCTGTTTTTT,CASSPLEQGVAGELFF,TRBV18,TRBD1,NA,TRBJ2-2
TGTGCCAGCAGTTACTCAAACAGGGGCTACAATGAGCAGTTCTTC,CASSYSNRGYNEQFF,TRBV6-5,TRBD1,NA,TRBJ2-1
TGTGCCAGCAGCACCTCGACAGGGGGACACACAGATACGCAGTATTTT,CASSTSTGGHTDTQYF,TRBV7-9,TRBD1,few,TRBJ2-3
TGTGCCAGCAGCCATTGGTATAGGGGTGCGATCGGGGAGCTGTTTTTT,CASSHWYRGAIGELFF,TRBV14,NA,NA,TRBJ2-2
TGTGCCAGCAGCTTATTCGGGTCTAGCGGGAGTTACGAGCAGTACTTC,CASSLFGSSGSYEQYF,TRBV7-2,TRBD2,NA,TRBJ2-7
TGTGCCAGCAGCCAAGAGGAGACAGGGCTCAATCAGCCCCAGCATTTT,CASSQEETGLNQPQHF,TRBV4-2,TRBD1,once,TRBJ1-5
TGCGCCAGCAGCGCCCTCCTGAAGGGGGAGCAGTTCTTC,CASSALLKGEQFF,TRBV5-1,NA,NA,TRBJ2-1
TGTGCCATCAGGGGGACAGGGAATTCACCCCTCCACTTT,CAIRGTGNSPLHF,TRBV10-3,TRBD1,NA,TRBJ1-6
TGTGCCAGCTCACCACCTTCTGCGGGGGGTTCCTACGAGCAGTACTTC,CASSPPSAGGSYEQYF,TRBV18,TRBD2,NA,TRBJ2-7
TGTGCCAGCAGCCCCAGAACGTTCACAGATACGCAGTATTTT,CASSPRTFTDTQYF,TRBV9,NA,NA,TRBJ2-3
TGTGCCAGCTCATCCGGGACTAGCGGGAAATCCCAGTACTTC,CASSSGTSGKSQYF,TRBV18,TRBD2,NA,TRBJ2-7
TGTTCCAGCAGCGCCGATCGGACAGGGGGAGGCTATGGCTACACCTTC,CSSSADRTGGGYGYTF,TRBV7-9,TRBD1,NA,TRBJ1-2
TGTGCCAGCAGTTTTATCAACTCGGGGCAGCCCCAGCATTTT,CASSFINSGQPQHF,TRBV28,NA,NA,TRBJ1-5
TGTTCCAGCAGTCGGACTAGCGGGGGAGACTACGAGCAGTACTTC,CSSSRTSGGDYEQYF,TRBV7-9,TRBD2,few,TRBJ2-7
TGTGCCAGCAGCCAAGGGTTCGGTATGAGCGGGGGGGCCTCGGATACGCAGTATTTT,CASSQGFGMSGGASDTQYF,TRBV14,TRBD2,NA,TRBJ2-3
TGCGCCAGCAGCCAAGGTCGGCTAGCGGGGGACTACAATGAGCAGTTCTTC,CASSQGRLAGDYNEQFF,TRBV4-3,TRBD2,NA,TRBJ2-1
TGTGCCAGCCTGTCAGGGGTTGCCTATGGCTACACCTTC,CASLSGVAYGYTF,TRBV2,NA,NA,TRBJ1-2
TGTGCCAGCAGCTTTGACGCCAGGCAAGAGACCCAGTACTTC,CASSFDARQETQYF,TRBV7-2,NA,NA,TRBJ2-5
TGTGCCAGCGAAAGAAGGGGGCCTGAAGCTTTCTTT,CASERRGPEAFF,TRBV28,TRBD1,NA,TRBJ1-1
TGCGCCAGCAGCTTAAGCCCGGTAGAGGACTATGGCTACACCTTC,CASSLSPVEDYGYTF,TRBV5-1,NA,few,TRBJ1-2
TGTGCCAGCAGCCAAGATCCCAGGCAGGGGGATTACGAGCAGTACTTC,CASSQDPRQGDYEQYF,TRBV14,TRBD1,NA,TRBJ2-7
TGCAGCGCAGTACAGGGACGCACTAATGAAAAACTGTTTTTT,CSAVQGRTNEKLFF,TRBV29-1,NA,NA,TRBJ1-4
TGTGCCACCAGGACAGGGGGCGGCATGAAGAACACTGAAGCTTTCTTT,CATRTGGGMKNTEAFF,TRBV2,TRBD1,NA,TRBJ1-1
TGTGCCATGACAGGGGGCGGCGAAAAACTGTTTTTT,CAMTGGGEKLFF,TRBV28,TRBD1,few,TRBJ1-4
TGTGCCAGCAGCCAAAGACCCACCCTGACAGGGAATTCACCCCTCCACTTT,CASSQRPTLTGNSPLHF,TRBV14,TRBD1,NA,TRBJ1-6
TGTGCCAGCAGAGATGACAGGGCCGAGCAGTACTTC,CASRDDRAEQYF,TRBV7-2,TRBD1,NA,TRBJ2-7
TGTGCCACCACCAGGACAGGGACCTACGAGCAGTACTTC,CATTRTGTYEQYF,TRBV6-5,TRBD1,few,TRBJ2-7